The 24 T cell receptor beta chains below were found in one sample sequenced in a study of identical twins. A single record per CDR3 protein comes from TCRdb applying MiXCR to the 5' RACE reads. This table has about 450,000 distinct CDR3 sequences, about 18% appearing once. The sequenced sample consisted of naive T cells sorted from blood. The receptors were sampled from a man in his fifties or sixties in good health.

This clonotype showed up many times. The chain is built from TRBV28 and TRBJ2-4, with D perhaps given as TRBD1 or TRBD2 (5 bases each). Germline assignment: CDR1 MDHEN and CDR2 SYDVKM. V lost 2 bases, J lost 1 base, and 9 bases lay in between. The CDR3 runs 15 residues. CDR3 sequence (DNA): TGTGCCAGCAGTTTAACTCGGGGCGCCAAAAACATTCAGTACTTC. It yields the protein CASSLTRGAKNIQYF. Variable domain in full (rest from reference TRBV28 and TRBJ2-4): DVKVTQSSRYLVKRTGEKVFLECVQDMDHENMFWYRQDPGLGLRLIYFSYDVKMKEKGDIPEGYSVSREKKERFSLILESASTNQTSMYLCASSLTRGAKNIQYFGAGTRLSVL.

This clonotype was counted between two and nine times. This rearrangement joins TRBV4-3 to TRBJ1-4, with TRBD1 as a possible D gene (6 bases). CDR1 is LGHNA, CDR2 YSLEER, per germline. Trimming removed 4 bases at V and 2 bases at J, with 11 bases between. The CDR3 contains 15 residues. The CDR3 nucleotides read TGCGCCAGCAGCCCGAGGGGGACCACTAATGAAAAACTGTTTTTT. Amino acid sequence: CASSPRGTTNEKLFF.

At least ten counts were recorded for this clonotype. One junction end disagrees with the germline gene, perhaps due to a read error. The chain couples TRBV27 to TRBJ2-1, with 10 bases matching TRBD2. The CDR3 extends over 13 amino acids. CDR1 is MNHEY, CDR2 SMNVEV, per germline (reference sequence). The CDR3 is CASSLTSGRAKLF. CDR3 sequence (DNA): TGTGCCAGCAGTTTAACAAGCGGGAGGGCCAAACTCTTC.

This chain uses TRBV20-1 with TRBJ2-7, with TRBD1 matching over 10 bases. The trim removed 0 bases at V and 3 bases at J, leaving 8 bases unmatched. This CDR3 has 16 residues. The V gene's germline CDR1 is DFQATT and CDR2 SNEGSKA (reference sequence). Written as DNA, the CDR3 is TGCAGTGCTAGAGATACAGGGGGACAGGGGCTCTACGAGCAGTACTTC. Amino acid sequence: CSARDTGGQGLYEQYF.

This clonotype was picked up many times. This chain connects TRBV20-1 to TRBJ2-2, with D unclear. With 0 bases removed from V and 4 bases from J, the gap between germline ends came to 9 bases. The CDR3 runs 14 residues. Germline values: CDR1 DFQATT, CDR2 SNEGSKA (reference sequence). Here the CDR3 reads CSARDSRSTGELFF. The CDR3 DNA follows: TGCAGTGCTAGAGATAGTCGTAGCACCGGGGAGCTGTTTTTT.

The table lists this clonotype with a few counts. The chain carries TRBV29-1 and TRBJ2-7, with TRBD1 as a possible D gene (6 bases). The ends were cut back, 4 bases at V and 2 bases at J, with 9 bases in the middle. CDR3 size: 12 residues. Looked up from germline, CDR1 is SQVTM and CDR2 is ANQGSEA. In nucleotides, the CDR3 is TGCAGCGTTGCGGACAGTCCCTACGAGCAGTACTTC. This gives the protein CSVADSPYEQYF.

The rearrangement joins TRBV29-1 to TRBJ2-7; D may match TRBD1 or TRBD2 (7 bases each). Trimming shortened V by 1 base and J by 4 bases, and 11 bases separated the two germline ends. The germline V gene encodes CDR1 SQVTM and CDR2 ANQGSEA. The CDR3 is 13 amino acids. The CDR3 loop is CSVEAGGGYEQYF. Written as DNA, the CDR3 is TGCAGCGTTGAAGCAGGGGGGGGGTACGAGCAGTACTTC.

This chain connects TRBV12-3 or TRBV12-4 to TRBJ2-3, with D perhaps matching TRBD2 (8 bases). The CDR3 has 16 amino acids. Trimming removed 5 bases at V and 1 base at J, with 16 bases between. The CDR3 region has the DNA TGTGCCAGCAGTCCGAGGGGGCGGGGGGGCACAGATACGCAGTATTTT. As protein: CASSPRGRGGTDTQYF.

In its sample, this clonotype was seen many times. The chain uses TRBV10-3 and TRBJ2-2; 10 bases fit TRBD2. Germline V lookup: CDR1 ENHRY, CDR2 SYGVKD. The J segment lost 5 bases and the V segment lost 7 bases, leaving 7 bases of the junction unmatched. The CDR3 length is 15 residues. CDR3 region: CAITPSGRMTGELFF. The CDR3 nucleotides are TGTGCCATCACCCCTAGCGGGAGAATGACCGGGGAGCTGTTTTTT.

This clonotype was recorded a few times. The V gene is TRBV20-1, the J gene TRBJ2-7, with 10 bases matching TRBD1. Germline-derived CDR1 and CDR2 are DFQATT and SNEGSKA (reference sequence). V shed 3 bases, J shed 5 bases, and the junction held 4 bases outside the gene matches. The CDR3 loop spans 13 amino acids. The DNA for the CDR3 is TGCAGTGCTAGGTGGGACAGGGGCCACGAGCAGTACTTC. Amino acid sequence: CSARWDRGHEQYF.

The chain employs TRBV6-1 and TRBJ2-6, with 7 positions matching TRBD1. The CDR3 spans 16 residues. Germline-derived CDR1 and CDR2 are MNHNS and SASEGT. Losses at the gene ends were 5 bases for V and 7 bases for J; bases not matched to a gene: 11. The CDR3 protein is CASSKGQHPTANVLTF. CDR3 coding DNA: TGTGCCAGCAGTAAGGGACAGCACCCGACCGCCAACGTCCTGACTTTC.

This clonotype was recorded at least ten times. Written as DNA, the CDR3 is TGTGCCAGCAGCTTAGCCGAGGTTACGCAGTATTTT. It specifies CASSLAEVTQYF. The V gene is TRBV7-2, the J gene TRBJ2-3, with D hard to call. The CDR3 runs 12 residues. With 0 bases removed from V and 8 bases from J, the gap between germline ends came to 6 bases. The germline gives CDR1 SGHTA, CDR2 FQGNSA.

The chain's CDR3 is CSAPISGGYNEQFF. The CDR3 nucleotides read TGCAGTGCTCCAATTAGCGGGGGCTACAATGAGCAGTTCTTC. The V call is TRBV20-1, the J call TRBJ2-1; the match to TRBD2 covers 9 bases. The CDR3 has 14 residues. Germline V gene data show CDR1 as DFQATT and CDR2 as SNEGSKA (reference sequence). The J segment lost 3 bases and the V segment lost 5 bases, leaving 5 bases of the junction unmatched.

This clonotype was picked up many times. The rearrangement uses TRBV29-1 and TRBJ2-5; D gene uncertain. Trimming took off 3 bases at V and 5 bases at J, with 10 bases between the two ends. In germline, CDR1 is SQVTM, CDR2 ANQGSEA. The CDR3 totals 12 residues. CDR3 coding DNA: TGCAGCGTTGAGGGAAACCGGGAGACCCAGTACTTC. Translated: CSVEGNRETQYF.

This sequence joins TRBV29-1 and TRBJ2-3; D is undetermined. The CDR3 has 12 amino acids. Germline V lookup: CDR1 SQVTM, CDR2 ANQGSEA. The CDR3 spells CGSGGGTDTQYF. DNA of the CDR3: TGCGGCTCGGGTGGGGGCACAGATACGCAGTATTTT.

The gene calls are TRBV9 and TRBJ2-3, with 12 bases fitting TRBD1. The CDR3 spans 17 residues. Trimming cost V 4 bases and J 2 bases; bases outside gene matches: 8. The germline V gene has CDR1 SGDLS and CDR2 YYNGEE. The CDR3 loop is CASSPGQGARFTDTQYF. The CDR3 nucleotides are TGTGCCAGCAGCCCGGGACAGGGGGCGCGATTCACAGATACGCAGTATTTT.

This clonotype was found many times. The gene calls are TRBV6-7 and TRBJ2-7; 7 positions match TRBD1. TRBV6-7 is classed as an ORF, of uncertain function. The J segment lost 7 bases and the V segment lost 8 bases, leaving 14 bases of the junction unmatched. This CDR3 has 14 residues. The CDR3 DNA sequence: TGTGCCAGCGGAAAGGACAGGCCCTGTAGGGAGCAGTACTTC. This encodes CASGKDRPCREQYF.

This clonotype was seen ten or more times. The chain uses TRBV27 and TRBJ2-7; 9 bases align to TRBD1. CDR1 and CDR2 (germline): MNHEY, SMNVEV (reference sequence). This CDR3 is built from 15 residues. V shed 1 base and J 5 bases; nucleotides not matched to a gene: 6. CDR3 residues: CASSLFPGQGNEQYF. The CDR3 DNA follows: TGTGCCAGCAGTTTATTCCCGGGACAGGGTAACGAGCAGTACTTC.

This clonotype was counted many times. This chain links TRBV5-1 with TRBJ2-7, with a tentative D call TRBD1 (6 bases). Trimming stripped 4 bases from V and 4 bases from J, with 15 bases between. The germline gives CDR1 SGHRS, CDR2 YFSETQ. This CDR3 contains 14 residues. CDR3 in amino acids: CASSTYGTRYEQYF. The CDR3, as DNA: TGCGCCAGCAGCACCTACGGGACAAGATACGAGCAGTACTTC.

The V and J genes are TRBV5-1 and TRBJ2-1, with a weak D call TRBD1 (6 bases). V was pared by 2 bases and J by 7 bases, with 19 bases between. Germline values: CDR1 SGHRS, CDR2 YFSETQ. This CDR3 region has 16 residues. This chain's CDR3 is CASSLPGVLLSNEQFF. For the CDR3, the DNA is TGCGCCAGCAGCTTACCAGGGGTCCTCCTATCGAATGAGCAGTTCTTC.

This chain connects TRBV29-1 to TRBJ2-1, with TRBD1 as a possible D gene (6 bases). The CDR3 runs 11 residues. Trimming left V 7 bases short and J 10 bases short, with 14 bases between. Per germline, CDR1 SQVTM and CDR2 ANQGSEA. The CDR3 nucleotides read TGCAGCGCGCAGGGGCTTAGGGAGCAGTTCTTC. Translating it yields CSAQGLREQFF.

The chain couples TRBV7-3 to TRBJ1-2, with 8 bases lining up with TRBD1. The CDR3 contains 14 residues. Germline values: CDR1 SGHTA, CDR2 FQGTGA. V lost 6 bases, J lost 4 bases, and 7 bases stayed unmatched. CDR3 residues: CASSRGQGSYGYTF. In DNA, the CDR3 is TGTGCCAGCAGTCGAGGACAGGGTAGCTATGGCTACACCTTC.

The V call is TRBV4-2, the J call TRBJ1-3, with D perhaps matching TRBD1 (5 bases). This CDR3 region has 16 residues. The germline V gene has CDR1 LGHNA and CDR2 YNFKEQ. Trimming took off 0 bases at V and 4 bases at J, with 13 bases between the two ends. The DNA for the CDR3 is TGTGCCAGCAGCCAAGATTGGCAGGGCCCGGGAAACACCATATATTTT. Translation: CASSQDWQGPGNTIYF.

The chain couples TRBV19 to TRBJ2-1; 7 bases fit TRBD1. Germline values: CDR1 LNHDA, CDR2 SQIVND (reference sequence). The CDR3 runs 15 residues. The V segment lost 7 bases and the J segment 7 bases; nucleotides outside the gene matches: 13. In DNA, the CDR3 is TGTGCCAGTACCAAAGGACAGGACCCGTTTAATGAGCAGTTCTTC. Translation gives CASTKGQDPFNEQFF.